The 7 T cell receptor beta chains in this list originate from one sample, sequenced in a study of blood T cell repertoires in COVID-19. TCRdb's copy holds only in-frame clones and misses some; the assay was immunoSEQ multiplex PCR. This table has roughly 340,000 clones, roughly 90% appearing once. Sequenced input: peripheral blood. The receptors come from a woman under 40 with COVID-19, enrolled during active disease.

This clone was observed a single time. This chain links TRBV5-1 with TRBJ1-1; tentatively, D is TRBD1 (5 bases). Trimming shortened V by 4 bases and J by 1 base, and 14 bases separated the two germline ends. The CDR3 is 15 amino acids. CDR1 SGHRS and CDR2 YFSETQ come from the germline V gene. CDR3 loop: CASSPPQARNTEAFF. CDR3 DNA: TGCGCCAGCAGCCCCCCACAGGCTCGGAACACTGAAGCTTTCTTT.

The chain couples TRBV6-2 or TRBV6-3 to TRBJ1-1; D gene ambiguous. Germline loops: CDR1 MNHEY, CDR2 SVGEGT. The CDR3 is 15 amino acids. Trimming stripped 3 bases from V and 4 bases from J, with 15 bases between. The CDR3 nucleotides are TGTGCCAGCAGTTATGTCAGGCCGATGGGCACTGAAGCTTTCTTT. It codes for CASSYVRPMGTEAFF.

The chain recombines TRBV11-3 with TRBJ2-3; no firm D call. V lost 1 base and J lost 5, with 7 bases in between. Germline V gene data show CDR1 as SGHNT and CDR2 as YENEEA. The CDR3 is 13 amino acids. CDR3 sequence reads: CASSLGGRDTQYF. Here the CDR3 DNA reads TGTGCCAGCAGCTTAGGAGGAAGAGATACGCAGTATTTT. Variable domain in full (rest from reference TRBV11-3 and TRBJ2-3): EAGVVQSPRYKIIEKKQPVAFWCNPISGHNTLYWYLQNLGQGPELLIRYENEEAVDDSQLPKDRFSAERLKGVDSTLKIQPAELGDSAVYLCASSLGGRDTQYFGPGTRLTVL.

This chain links TRBV11-3 with TRBJ2-3; 11 bases fit TRBD2. The CDR3 extends over 18 amino acids. Germline V gives CDR1 SGHNT, CDR2 YENEEA. Trimming cost V 2 bases and J 4 bases; bases outside gene matches: 11. The CDR3 region has the DNA TGTGCCAGCAGCTTACACCGGGATAGCGGGGGGGCTGCAGATACGCAGTATTTT. As protein: CASSLHRDSGGAADTQYF.

The rearrangement joins TRBV5-1 to TRBJ2-4; possibly TRBD2 for D (6 bases). Per the germline V gene, CDR1 is SGHRS and CDR2 is YFSETQ. Trimming shortened V by 4 bases and J by 9 bases, and 17 bases separated the two germline ends. The CDR3 totals 14 residues. CDR3 region: CASSLATLSGIQYF. DNA for the CDR3: TGCGCCAGCAGCCTAGCGACCCTCTCTGGCATTCAGTACTTC.

This clone has a single count. The rearrangement uses TRBV3-1 (or the pseudogene TRBV3-2) and TRBJ2-1; TRBD2 matches at 8 bases. The CDR3 has 16 amino acids. CDR1 is LGHDT, CDR2 YNNKEL, per germline (reference sequence). V lost 0 bases and J lost 2; bases outside the gene matches: 3. In DNA, the CDR3 is TGTGCCAGCAGCCAAGAGGCGGGAGGTACCTACAATGAGCAGTTCTTC. Protein sequence: CASSQEAGGTYNEQFF.

This clone was detected only once. V and J are TRBV21-1 and TRBJ1-5; the table's D call TRBD1 went unverified against the DNA. TRBV21-1 is reported as a pseudogene. This CDR3 has 15 residues. CDR3 nucleotide sequence: TGTGCCAGCAGCGATCTGGGCAGGGGCAATCAGCCCCAGCATTTT. It translates to CASSDLGRGNQPQHF.